The clone carrying this T cell receptor (beta chain) was seen many times. The time point: newly diagnosed GD, antithyroid drugs for less than 3 months. Construction of the TCR library relied on RNA isolated from PBMCs. This record comes from a study of regulatory T cells in long-lasting Graves disease. For TCR beta, libraries came from iRepertoire HTBI primers and Arm-PCR of CDR3 regions. TCRdb ran MiXCR on the multiplex PCR reads and lists one entry per CDR3 protein. The sample includes approximately 400,000 distinct CDR3 sequences, 14% to 15% of them seen just once. Between the trimmed V and J ends, which lost 1 base and 0 bases, there was a span of 6 bases. The CDR3 is 14 residues long. These data were also filed under a second study, of T cells in Graves' hyperthyroidism and ophthalmopathy.

V usage is TRBV12-3 or TRBV12-4 and J usage is TRBJ1-1; TRBD1 might be the D (5 bases). This TCR was sampled from a woman between 25 and 40 years old with Graves disease. This specimen consisted of peripheral blood mononuclear cells (PBMCs), obtained at new diagnosis, from a patient treated with antithyroid drugs. The DNA for the CDR3 is TGTGCCAGCAGTTTAGGGGGACTGAACACTGAAGCTTTCTTT. Protein product: CASSLGGLNTEAFF.